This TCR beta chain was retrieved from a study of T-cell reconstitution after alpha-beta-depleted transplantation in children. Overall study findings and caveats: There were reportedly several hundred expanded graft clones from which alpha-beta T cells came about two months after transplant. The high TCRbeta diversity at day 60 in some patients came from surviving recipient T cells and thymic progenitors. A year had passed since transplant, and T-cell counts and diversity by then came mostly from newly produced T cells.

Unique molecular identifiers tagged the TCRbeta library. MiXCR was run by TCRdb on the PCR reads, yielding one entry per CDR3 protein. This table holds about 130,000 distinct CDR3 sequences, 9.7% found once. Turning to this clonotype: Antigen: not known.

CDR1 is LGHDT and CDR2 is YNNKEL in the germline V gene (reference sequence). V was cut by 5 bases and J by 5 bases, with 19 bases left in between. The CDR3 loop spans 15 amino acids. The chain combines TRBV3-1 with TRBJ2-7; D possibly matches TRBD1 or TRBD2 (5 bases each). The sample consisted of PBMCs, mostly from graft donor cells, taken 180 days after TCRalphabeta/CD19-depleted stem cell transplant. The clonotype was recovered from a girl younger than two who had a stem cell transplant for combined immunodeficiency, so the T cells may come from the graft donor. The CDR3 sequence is CASSEGSGKSHEQYF. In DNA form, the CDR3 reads TGTGCCAGCAGCGAGGGGTCCGGGAAATCCCACGAGCAGTACTTC.